This T cell receptor beta chain was documented in a study of blood T cells in healthy people across ages (dated by TCRdb to 2015 to 2017). With regard to the full study: Template switching captured roughly one uniquely barcoded TCR beta cDNA molecule per two T cells in model experiments. To avoid experimental bias, donors of different ages were randomly spread across the sequencing lanes. Two additional independent replicas of 1 million unique cDNA reads from the same blood draw were analyzed for two donors (one aged 18 to 29 and one aged 80 or older). The donors were split into four age groups: young (average roughly 15 years), middle-aged (roughly 39), aged (around 67) and long-lived (more than 80). To track age-related changes in TCR beta repertoire diversity, the study relied on deep sequencing normalized with unique cDNA molecular identifiers.

The 39 donors, aged about 6 to 90 years, were systemically healthy Caucasian individuals from Russia. Ten milliliters of peripheral blood were drawn from each donor into EDTA-treated Vacutainer tubes. Ficoll-Paque density-gradient centrifugation was used to isolate PBMCs, with at least 6.5 million per sample. Total RNA, at least 6 micrograms per sample, was extracted from PBMCs with Trizol reagent. Naive CD45RAhigh/CD27high T cell percentages were measured by flow cytometry on a PBMC aliquot from every donor. Comments on this clonotype: The specificity of this receptor is unknown. It has no much larger one-base neighbor in the sample; base qualities were not kept.

Counted from cysteine to phenylalanine, this CDR3 has 16 amino acids. The sequence is cut down to CDR3 DNA, 48 bases in frame from base 1. Taken from the germline V gene, the CDR1 and CDR2 loops are KGHSH and LQKENI. V is cut by 0 bases and J by 2 bases, and the space between the germline ends is 13 bases. The receptor library was made with 5' RACE. Data came from an Illumina HiSeq 2500. A second PCR of roughly 6 to 12 cycles was performed with a sample-barcoded 5' primer and a J-beta primer mix. Each TCR beta cDNA molecule received a unique molecular identifier from a template-switch 5' adaptor carrying 12 random nucleotides. Each sample yielded at least 2.5 million CDR3-containing paired-end reads. All of the RNA was converted into first-strand cDNA using the Mint cDNA synthesis kit, with a TRBC-specific oligonucleotide serving as the primer. After uracil-DNA glycosylase treatment, a first 18-cycle PCR used universal primers M1SS and BC2_uni_R on all cDNA. Concerning the study's data processing: For normalization, 1 million high-quality reads, each with a distinct molecular identifier, were randomly selected from each sample. Instead of being binned into consensus sequences, reads that shared molecular identifiers were thrown out. MiTCR, with a Q25 quality threshold and the strictest error-elimination algorithm, was used for CDR3 identification, clonotype clustering and error correction. Lower-bound total TCR beta diversity was estimated with a nonparametric unseen species model using Euler transformation. In-frame beta chains were kept once TCRdb had trimmed the public reads at Q25 with fastp and called clones with MiXCR. Entries that share a CDR3 protein sequence are merged under the most common genes and DNA. These V and J calls derive from TCRdb rather than the authors' analysis. The sample table shows some 1.5 million distinct CDR3 sequences, and roughly 27% are seen once. The top ten clones comprise more than 6% of the sample.

The research as a whole found: Compared with the aged group, the long-lived group had more naive CD4+ T cells, fewer expanded clones and increased TCR diversity, a pattern suggesting age selection. Because donor CMV infection status was unknown, age-related changes in expanded clonotypes were potentially confounded. Total diversity estimates from one million sequenced T cells were considered lower bounds and underestimates. Observed TCR beta diversity correlated strongly with the percentage of naive T cells measured by flow cytometry. Observed TCR beta diversity per million T cells fell roughly linearly with age, and a significant reduction was already apparent by age around 36. Since profiling was done on bulk unsorted PBMCs, naive and antigen-experienced compartments could not be conclusively compared.

Recombination linked TRBV18 to TRBJ2-5, and possibly TRBD2, on 6 matching bases. This clonotype was sampled from a woman younger than 45 in good health. The sequencing input was blood. The CDR3 is CASSPPLPSEQETQYF. Here is the DNA: TGTGCCAGCTCACCACCCTTGCCTAGCGAACAAGAGACCCAGTACTTC.